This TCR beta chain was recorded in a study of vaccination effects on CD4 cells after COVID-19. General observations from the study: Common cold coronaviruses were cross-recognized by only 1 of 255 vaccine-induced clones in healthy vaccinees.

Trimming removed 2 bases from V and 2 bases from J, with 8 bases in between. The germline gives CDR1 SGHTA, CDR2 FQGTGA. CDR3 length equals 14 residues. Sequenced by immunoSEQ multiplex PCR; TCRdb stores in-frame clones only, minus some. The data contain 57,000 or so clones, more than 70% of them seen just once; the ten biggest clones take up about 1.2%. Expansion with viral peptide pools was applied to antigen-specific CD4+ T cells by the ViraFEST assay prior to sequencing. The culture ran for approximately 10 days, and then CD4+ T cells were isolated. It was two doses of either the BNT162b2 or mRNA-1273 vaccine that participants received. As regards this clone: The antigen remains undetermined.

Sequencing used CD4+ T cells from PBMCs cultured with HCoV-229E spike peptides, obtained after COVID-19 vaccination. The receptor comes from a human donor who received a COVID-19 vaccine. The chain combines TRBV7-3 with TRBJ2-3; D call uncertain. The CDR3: CASSLSSVTDTQYF. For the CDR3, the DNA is TGTGCCAGCAGCTTATCGTCAGTCACAGATACGCAGTATTTT.